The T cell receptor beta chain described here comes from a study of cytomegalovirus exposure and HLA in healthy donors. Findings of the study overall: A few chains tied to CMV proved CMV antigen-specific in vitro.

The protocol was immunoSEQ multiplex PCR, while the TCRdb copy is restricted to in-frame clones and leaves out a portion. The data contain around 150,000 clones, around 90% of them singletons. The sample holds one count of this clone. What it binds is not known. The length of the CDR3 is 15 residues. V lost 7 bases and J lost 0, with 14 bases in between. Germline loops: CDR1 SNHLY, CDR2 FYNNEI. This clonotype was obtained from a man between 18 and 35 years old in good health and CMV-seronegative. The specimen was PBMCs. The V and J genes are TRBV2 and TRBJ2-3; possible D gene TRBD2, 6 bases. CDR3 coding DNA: TGTGCCAGCACTTCCGGCGGGACCAGCACAGATACGCAGTATTTT. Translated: CASTSGGTSTDTQYF. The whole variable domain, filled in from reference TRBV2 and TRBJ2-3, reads EPEVTQTPSHQVTQMGQEVILRCVPISNHLYFYWYRQILGQKVEFLVSFYNNEISEKSEIFDDQFSVERPDGSNFTLKIRSTKLEDSAMYFCASTSGGTSTDTQYFGPGTRLTVL.